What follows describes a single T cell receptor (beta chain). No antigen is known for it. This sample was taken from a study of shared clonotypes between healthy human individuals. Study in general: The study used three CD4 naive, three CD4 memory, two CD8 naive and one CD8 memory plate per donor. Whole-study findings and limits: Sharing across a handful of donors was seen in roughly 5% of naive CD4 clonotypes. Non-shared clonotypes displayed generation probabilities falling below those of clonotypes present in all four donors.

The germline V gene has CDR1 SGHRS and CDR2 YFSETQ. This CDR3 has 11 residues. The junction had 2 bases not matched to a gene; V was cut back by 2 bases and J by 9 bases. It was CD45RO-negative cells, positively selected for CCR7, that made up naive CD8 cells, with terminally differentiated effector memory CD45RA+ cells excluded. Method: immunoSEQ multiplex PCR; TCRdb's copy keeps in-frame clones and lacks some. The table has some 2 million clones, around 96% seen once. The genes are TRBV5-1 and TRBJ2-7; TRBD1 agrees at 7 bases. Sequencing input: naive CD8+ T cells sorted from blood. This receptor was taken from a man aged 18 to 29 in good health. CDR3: CASSLGGGQYF. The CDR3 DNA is TGCGCCAGCAGCTTAGGGGGCGGGCAGTACTTC.